This TCR beta chain is drawn from a study of blood T cell repertoires in COVID-19. The germline gives CDR1 SGHVS, CDR2 FQNEAQ. There are 16 residues in the CDR3. Trimming took 3 bases from V and 5 from J; bases not matched to a gene: 11. Original data processing: Amplification of reference gene primers was used by the study to estimate nucleated cell counts. This table comes from immunoSEQ multiplex PCR, and its TCRdb copy is limited to in-frame clones, with some not included. Clonal size and the V and J genes are those of that table, whereas D and trimming came from the DNA. This table has about 110,000 clones, about 85% appearing once.

The sequence was collected from a middle-aged man with acute or convalescent COVID-19. The rearrangement links TRBV7-8 to TRBJ1-1; 8 nucleotides match TRBD1. The sequenced material came from peripheral blood. The CDR3 DNA reads TGTGCCAGCAGCTTGGACCGGACAGGGAGGGAGACTGAAGCTTTCTTT. Encoded protein: CASSLDRTGRETEAFF.